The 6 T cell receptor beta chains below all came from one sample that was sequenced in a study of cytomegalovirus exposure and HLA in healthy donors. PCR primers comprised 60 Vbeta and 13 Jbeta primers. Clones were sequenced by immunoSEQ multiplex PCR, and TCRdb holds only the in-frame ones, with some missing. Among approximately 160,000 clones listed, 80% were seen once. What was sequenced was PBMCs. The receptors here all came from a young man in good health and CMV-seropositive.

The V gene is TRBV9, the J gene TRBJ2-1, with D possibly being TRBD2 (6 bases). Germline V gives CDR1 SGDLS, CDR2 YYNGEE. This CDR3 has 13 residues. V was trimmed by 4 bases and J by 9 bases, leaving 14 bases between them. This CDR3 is CASSWSGGIEQFF. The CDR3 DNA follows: TGTGCCAGCAGCTGGTCTGGGGGGATTGAGCAGTTCTTC. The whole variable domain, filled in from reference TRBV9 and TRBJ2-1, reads DSGVTQTPKHLITATGQRVTLRCSPRSGDLSVYWYQQSLDQGLQFLIQYYNGEERAKGNILERFSAQQFPDLHSELNLSSLELGDSALYFCASSWSGGIEQFFGPGTRLTVL.

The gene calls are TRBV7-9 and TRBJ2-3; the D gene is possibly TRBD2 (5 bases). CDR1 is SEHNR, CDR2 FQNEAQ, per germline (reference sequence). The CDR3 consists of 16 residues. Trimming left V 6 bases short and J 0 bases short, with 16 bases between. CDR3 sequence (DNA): TGTGCCAGCAGATCCACCCGGGATGAAAGCACAGATACGCAGTATTTT. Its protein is CASRSTRDESTDTQYF.

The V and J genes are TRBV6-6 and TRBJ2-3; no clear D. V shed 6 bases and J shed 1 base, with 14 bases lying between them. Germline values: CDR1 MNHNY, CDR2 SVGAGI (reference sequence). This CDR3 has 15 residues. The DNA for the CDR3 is TGTGCCAGCAGGGCCCCGGGTGAAGGCACAGATACGCAGTATTTT. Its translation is CASRAPGEGTDTQYF.

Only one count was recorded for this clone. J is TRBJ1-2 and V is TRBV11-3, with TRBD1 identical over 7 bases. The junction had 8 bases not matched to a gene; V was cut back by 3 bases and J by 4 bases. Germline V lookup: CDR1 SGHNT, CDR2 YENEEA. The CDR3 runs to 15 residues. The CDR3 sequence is CASSLRGPTPYGYTF. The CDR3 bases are TGTGCCAGCAGCTTGAGGGGGCCAACCCCCTATGGCTACACCTTC.

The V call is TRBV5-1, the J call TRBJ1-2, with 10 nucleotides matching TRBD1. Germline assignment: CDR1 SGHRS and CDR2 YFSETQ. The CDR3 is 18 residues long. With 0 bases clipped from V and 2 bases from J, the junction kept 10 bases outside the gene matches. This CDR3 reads CASSLASTGGAGNYGYTF. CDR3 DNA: TGCGCCAGCAGCTTGGCCTCGACAGGGGGCGCGGGGAACTATGGCTACACCTTC.

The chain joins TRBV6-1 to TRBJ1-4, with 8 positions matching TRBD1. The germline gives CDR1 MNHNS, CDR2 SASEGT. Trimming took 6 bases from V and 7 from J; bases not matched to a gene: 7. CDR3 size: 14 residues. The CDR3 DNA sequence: TGTGCCAGCAGCCCTCAGGGGGCGGGTGAAAAACTGTTTTTT. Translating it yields CASSPQGAGEKLFF.